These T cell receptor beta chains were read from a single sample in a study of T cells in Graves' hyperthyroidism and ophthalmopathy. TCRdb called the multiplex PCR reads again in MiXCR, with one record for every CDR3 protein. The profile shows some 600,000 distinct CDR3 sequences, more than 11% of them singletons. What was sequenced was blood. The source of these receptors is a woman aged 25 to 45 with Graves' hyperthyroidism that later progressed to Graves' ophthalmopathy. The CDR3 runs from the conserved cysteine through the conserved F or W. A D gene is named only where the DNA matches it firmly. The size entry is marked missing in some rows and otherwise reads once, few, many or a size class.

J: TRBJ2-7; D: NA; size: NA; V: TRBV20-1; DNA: TGCAGTGCTAGAGATTCGGTGGTCTCCTACGAGCAGTACTTC; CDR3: CSARDSVVSYEQYF
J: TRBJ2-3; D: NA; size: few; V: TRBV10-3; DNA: TGTGCCATCAGTGAGCCCGCTAGCACAGATACGCAGTATTTT; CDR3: CAISEPASTDTQYF
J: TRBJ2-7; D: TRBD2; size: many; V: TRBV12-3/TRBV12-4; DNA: TGTGCCAGCAGCCCGCTCTCCTCCCGGGAGGCCAACTACGAGCAGTACTTC; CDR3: CASSPLSSREANYEQYF
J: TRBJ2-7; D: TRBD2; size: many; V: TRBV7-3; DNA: TGTGCCAGCAGCCCCACAGCGGGAGTCACCGAGCAGTACTTC; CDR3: CASSPTAGVTEQYF
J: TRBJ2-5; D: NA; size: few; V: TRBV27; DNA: TGTGCCAGCAGCTTAACGATAGGAGAGACCCAGTACTTC; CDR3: CASSLTIGETQYF
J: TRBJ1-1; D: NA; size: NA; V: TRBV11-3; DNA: TGTGCCAGCAGCTTAGGGGCAGACAGGATGAACACTGAAGCTTTCTTT; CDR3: CASSLGADRMNTEAFF
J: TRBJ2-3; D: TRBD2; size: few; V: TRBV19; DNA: TGTGCCAGTAGTAGGAGACTAGCGGGAATCACAGATACGCAGTATTTT; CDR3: CASSRRLAGITDTQYF
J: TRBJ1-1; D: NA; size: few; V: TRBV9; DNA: TGTGCCAGCAGCGTAGGGGTGACGAACACTGAAGCTTTCTTT; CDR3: CASSVGVTNTEAFF
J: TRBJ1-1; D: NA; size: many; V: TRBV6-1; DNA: TGTGCCAGCAGTTCCCGTAGTGGGAGAGAGTCCAGAGGAGCTTTCTTT; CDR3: CASSSRSGRESRGAFF
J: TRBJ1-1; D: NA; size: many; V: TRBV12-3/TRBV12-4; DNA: TGTGCCAGCAGTCCGTGGACGGAAAACACTGAAGCTTTCTTT; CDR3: CASSPWTENTEAFF
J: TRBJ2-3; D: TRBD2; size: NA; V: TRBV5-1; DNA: TGCGCCAGCAGCTTTAGGGTAGCGGGAGGAGAAGATACGCAGTATTTT; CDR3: CASSFRVAGGEDTQYF
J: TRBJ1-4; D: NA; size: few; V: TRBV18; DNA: TGTGCCAGCTCACGATCCGGCCCGGCGGGGGAAAAACTGTTTTTT; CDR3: CASSRSGPAGEKLFF
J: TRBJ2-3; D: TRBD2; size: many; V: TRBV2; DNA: TGTGCCAGCAGTGAATCCCCCGGGACTAGTGTATACACAGATACGCAGTATTTT; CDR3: CASSESPGTSVYTDTQYF
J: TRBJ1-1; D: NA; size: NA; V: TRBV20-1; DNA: TGCAGTGCCGGCGACAGCACAAACACTGAAGCTTTCTTT; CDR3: CSAGDSTNTEAFF
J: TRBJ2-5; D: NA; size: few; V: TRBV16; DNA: TGTGCCAGCAGTCCTACGGGATCCCCAGCGGAGACCCAGTACTTC; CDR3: CASSPTGSPAETQYF
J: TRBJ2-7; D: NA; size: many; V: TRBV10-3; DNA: TGTGCCATCAGCAAGGGGGGCGGGACGGGCTACGAGCAGTACTTC; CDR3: CAISKGGGTGYEQYF
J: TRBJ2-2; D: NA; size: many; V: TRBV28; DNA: TGTGCCAGCAGCCCTTTTGTGGGGGAGCTGTTTTTT; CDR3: CASSPFVGELFF
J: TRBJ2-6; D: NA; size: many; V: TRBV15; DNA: TGTGCCACCTCTCAAGGCAGGGCAGAGTGGGCCAACGTCCTGACTTTC; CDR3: CATSQGRAEWANVLTF
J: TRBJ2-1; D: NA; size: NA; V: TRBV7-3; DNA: TGTGCCAGCAGCTTATTAAGCCCGAGTCAGCAGTTCTTC; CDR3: CASSLLSPSQQFF
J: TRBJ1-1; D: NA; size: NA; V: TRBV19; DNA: TGTGCCAGTAGTATAAGCCTTATGGGGGCTGAAGCTTTCTTT; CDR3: CASSISLMGAEAFF
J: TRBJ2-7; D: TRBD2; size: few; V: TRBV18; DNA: TGTGCCAGCTCACTCAGAGGCGGGGGAGGGTACGAGCAGTACTTC; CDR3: CASSLRGGGGYEQYF
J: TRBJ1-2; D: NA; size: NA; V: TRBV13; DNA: TGTGCCAGCAGCTCATCCCGGGCCTCGTGGAGAGCTAACTATGGCTACACCTTC; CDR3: CASSSSRASWRANYGYTF
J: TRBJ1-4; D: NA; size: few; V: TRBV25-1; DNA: TGTGCCAGCAGTGAGGGGACACATGAAAAACTGTTTTTT; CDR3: CASSEGTHEKLFF
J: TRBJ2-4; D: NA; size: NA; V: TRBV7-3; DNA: TGTGCCAGCAGCCCCGGGACGGGGGATTTAGCCAAAAACATTCAGTACTTC; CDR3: CASSPGTGDLAKNIQYF
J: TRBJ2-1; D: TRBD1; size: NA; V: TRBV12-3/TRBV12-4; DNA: TGTGCCAGCACCTTGACAGGGCTCTTTACGAATGAGCAGTTCTTC; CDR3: CASTLTGLFTNEQFF
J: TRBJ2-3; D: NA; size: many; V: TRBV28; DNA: TGTGCCAGTTCATTGTGGGCAATGCGTAAGCCCACAGATACGCAGTATTTT; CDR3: CASSLWAMRKPTDTQYF
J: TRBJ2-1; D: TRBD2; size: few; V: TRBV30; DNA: TGTGCCTGGAGTGCTGGGACTAGCGGGAGGGTTAACAATGAGCAGTTCTTC; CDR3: CAWSAGTSGRVNNEQFF
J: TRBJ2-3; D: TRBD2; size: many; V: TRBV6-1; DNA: TGTGCCAGCAGTCCCCGTCTAGCGGGTGGGGATACGCAGTATTTT; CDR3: CASSPRLAGGDTQYF